This T cell receptor (beta chain) was sequenced in a study of metastatic and nonmetastatic thyroid tumors. Study summary: Peripheral blood and tumor or nodule samples from malignant and benign thyroid patients were compared.

Patients underwent thyroid surgery, and none had received any treatment before it. Whole-study findings and limits: Relative to benign nodules, malignant thyroid tumors were reportedly characterized by significantly elevated TCR beta diversity in blood and tumor.

Germline V lookup: CDR1 SNHLY, CDR2 FYNNEI. V dropped 6 bases and J dropped 4 bases, with 20 bases sitting between them. The CDR3 sequence is 16 residues long. Concerning this clone itself: The antigen is undetermined. A much larger clone differs by one base, so this may be a read error.

Per the original methods: Building a distant-metastasis classifier for papillary thyroid cancer drew on CDR3 differences across clinicopathological groups. TCRdb re-analyzed the PCR reads using MiXCR. These V and J calls are TCRdb output, not the study's own analysis. The sample includes about 40,000 clones, around 16% of them seen just once. This chain connects TRBV2 to TRBJ2-3; tentative D call: TRBD2 (6 bases). This clonotype was obtained from a female donor with papillary thyroid cancer or a benign thyroid nodule (not recorded which). Some clones in this sample may be carry-over from other donors' samples. The source material was tumor tissue. The CDR3 loop is CASSPGGAIFADTQYF. DNA for the CDR3: TGTGCCAGCAGCCCCGGAGGGGCCATTTTCGCAGATACGCAGTATTTT. The variable domain in full, with the rest retrieved from reference TRBV2 and TRBJ2-3, is EPEVTQTPSHQVTQMGQEVILRCVPISNHLYFYWYRQILGQKVEFLVSFYNNEISEKSEIFDDQFSVERPDGSNFTLKIRSTKLEDSAMYFCASSPGGAIFADTQYFGPGTRLTVL.